This T cell receptor beta chain was recorded in a study of T cell repertoires in cytomegalovirus infection. Each CDR3 protein is one row after TCRdb ran MiXCR on the reads. The sample yields some 940,000 distinct CDR3 sequences, around 30% seen once. In the case of this clonotype: Its specificity is unknown.

The J segment lost 4 bases and the V segment lost 6 bases, leaving 11 bases of the junction unmatched. CDR1 is DFQATT and CDR2 is SNEGSKA in the germline V gene (reference sequence). This CDR3 comprises 16 residues. The sequencing used cultured CD8+ T cells from PBMCs, collected from culture after CMV antigen stimulation. V gene TRBV20-1 combines with J gene TRBJ2-1, with TRBD2 matching over 11 bases. This TCR came from a human donor in good health (CMV status not recorded). Some clones in this sample may be carry-over from other donors' samples. The CDR3 spells CSAPPALAGEYNEQFF. The CDR3 DNA reads as TGCAGTGCCCCTCCCGCACTAGCGGGGGAATACAATGAGCAGTTCTTC.